The 29 T cell receptor beta chains presented below share a single source sample, sequenced in a study of vaccination and CD4 T cells after COVID-19 (dated by TCRdb to between 2021 and 2022). In the paper's terms, the treatment or condition label means: roughly 11-day PBMC culture with coronavirus spike peptide pools or control peptides (ViraFEST assay). The library was obtained by PCR. Reads for this sample came from an Illumina iSeq 100. At the Johns Hopkins FTIC core, DNA from the cultured CD4+ T cells underwent TCR sequencing with the Oncomine TCR Beta short-read assay. TCRdb took the public reads, trimmed them with fastp at Q25, ran MiXCR for clone calling and kept in-frame beta chains. Entries are consolidated by CDR3 protein sequence, retaining the most common genes and DNA. The sample table records over 10,000 distinct CDR3 sequences; around half of these occur just once. The ten biggest clones cover roughly a third of the sample.

These receptors' antigens are unknown. The sample taken for sequencing was CD4+ T cells from blood, cultured in vitro. These receptors came from a human donor who had recovered from COVID-19.

The sample holds a few counts of this clonotype. In DNA, the CDR3 is TGTGCCAGCAGCTTAGACGGGATTGGCAATCAGCCCCAGCATTTT. Its translation is CASSLDGIGNQPQHF. The V and J genes are TRBV7-9 and TRBJ1-5; D call uncertain. Between the trimmed V and J ends, which lost 1 base and 2 bases, there was a span of 9 bases. CDR1 is SEHNR and CDR2 is FQNEAQ in the germline V gene (reference sequence). The CDR3 sequence is 15 residues long.

The chain combines TRBV2 with TRBJ2-5, with D tentatively TRBD2 (5 bases). The length of the CDR3 is 15 residues. Trimming took off 8 bases at V and 3 bases at J, with 19 bases between the two ends. The germline CDR1 and CDR2 sequences are SNHLY and FYNNEI. The CDR3 sequence: CASCEGGTNKETQYF. Written as DNA, the CDR3 is TGTGCCAGCTGCGAAGGAGGAACAAACAAAGAGACCCAGTACTTC.

This clonotype appeared once. The chain combines TRBV6-2 or TRBV6-3 with TRBJ2-5; no firm D call. Per the germline V gene, CDR1 is MNHEY and CDR2 is SVGEGT. The CDR3 extends over 15 amino acids. V lost 7 bases and J 3 bases, leaving 18 bases between the germline ends. The chain's CDR3 is CASTEGGFGKETQYF. The CDR3 bases are TGTGCCAGCACAGAAGGTGGATTTGGAAAAGAGACCCAGTACTTC.

J is TRBJ1-5 and V is TRBV28; 9 nucleotides agree with TRBD1. The CDR3 is 17 residues long. CDR1 and CDR2 (germline): MDHEN, SYDVKM. Unmatched junction bases numbered 15, after V lost 9 bases and J lost 3 bases. The CDR3 sequence is CASRTGGRRRNNQPQHF. In nucleotides, the CDR3 is TGTGCCAGTCGAACAGGGGGCAGAAGACGTAACAATCAGCCCCAGCATTTT.

This clonotype was counted a few times. The rearrangement joins TRBV20-1 to TRBJ1-1, with a tentative D call TRBD1 (5 bases). Germline assignment: CDR1 DFQATT and CDR2 SNEGSKA (reference sequence). With 1 base removed from V and 4 bases from J, the gap between germline ends came to 19 bases. The CDR3 consists of 16 residues. DNA for the CDR3: TGCAGTGCTAGAGTGGGATCGGGGGGAGTGGGCACTGAAGCTTTCTTT. It encodes CSARVGSGGVGTEAFF.

V and J are TRBV6-5 and TRBJ2-3; 12 nucleotides match TRBD2. Trimming took 3 bases from V and 2 from J; bases not matched to a gene: 9. Germline lookup yields CDR1 MNHEY and CDR2 SVGAGI. The CDR3 has 18 residues. The CDR3 DNA sequence: TGTGCCAGCAGTTATCTAGCGGGGGGGCATTTCACCACAGATACGCAGTATTTT. This encodes CASSYLAGGHFTTDTQYF.

The rearrangement joins TRBV20-1 to TRBJ2-1, with TRBD2 identical over 16 bases. Trimming at V came to 3 bases and at J to 2 bases, leaving 4 bases not matched to a gene. The germline gives CDR1 DFQATT, CDR2 SNEGSKA (reference sequence). The CDR3 has 17 residues. The CDR3 protein is CSASVGLAGGTYNEQFF. The CDR3 bases are TGCAGTGCTAGTGTGGGACTAGCGGGGGGGACCTACAATGAGCAGTTCTTC.

This clonotype has only one observation. The chain recombines TRBV12-3 or TRBV12-4 with TRBJ2-1; D gene unclear. CDR3 length: 13 amino acids. Trimming pared 3 bases from V and 3 bases from J, leaving 6 bases between. The CDR3 nucleotides are TGTGCCAGCAGTTTCTCGGACTACAATGAGCAGTTCTTC. It yields the protein CASSFSDYNEQFF.

This clonotype was observed a handful of times. The chain has TRBV20-1 and TRBJ1-1; unclear D gene. The CDR3 loop spans 12 amino acids. Trimming pared 3 bases from V and 7 bases from J, leaving 12 bases between. Germline V gives CDR1 DFQATT, CDR2 SNEGSKA (reference sequence). CDR3 sequence (DNA): TGCAGTGCTAGTCCTAGTGGGGATGAAGCTTTCTTT. This translates into CSASPSGDEAFF.

This chain links TRBV15 with TRBJ2-5, with TRBD1 identical over 7 bases. Germline V gene lookup returns CDR1 LNHNV and CDR2 YYDKDF (reference sequence). V shed 1 base, J shed 5 bases, and the junction held 7 bases outside the gene matches. The CDR3 runs 15 residues. The CDR3 coding sequence is TGTGCCACCAGCAGAGTAGGGGGCGTAGGGGAGACCCAGTACTTC. Translation gives CATSRVGGVGETQYF. The full variable domain, rest sourced from reference TRBV15 and TRBJ2-5, is DAMVIQNPRYQVTQFGKPVTLSCSQTLNHNVMYWYQQKSSQAPKLLFHYYDKDFNNEADTPDNFQSRRPNTSFCFLDIRSPGLGDTAMYLCATSRVGGVGETQYFGPGTRLLVL.

This rearrangement joins TRBV9 to TRBJ1-2; no firm D call. The germline V and J ends were trimmed by 6 bases and 4 bases, with 13 bases remaining between them. The germline CDR1 and CDR2 sequences are SGDLS and YYNGEE. The CDR3 extends over 13 amino acids. In DNA, the CDR3 is TGTGCCAGCAACTCCCCATCAAGCTATGGCTACACCTTC. Residues: CASNSPSSYGYTF. Based on the CDR3 plus reference TRBV9 and TRBJ1-2, the full variable domain is DSGVTQTPKHLITATGQRVTLRCSPRSGDLSVYWYQQSLDQGLQFLIQYYNGEERAKGNILERFSAQQFPDLHSELNLSSLELGDSALYFCASNSPSSYGYTFGSGTRLTVV.

The V and J genes are TRBV5-4 and TRBJ1-6; D is ambiguous. V lost 0 bases and J 5 bases, leaving 9 bases between the germline ends. Germline CDR1 is SGHNT and CDR2 is YYREEE (reference sequence). The CDR3 has 15 residues. The chain's CDR3 is CASSLGRPDNSPLHF. As DNA, the CDR3 is TGTGCCAGCAGCTTGGGGAGGCCGGATAATTCACCCCTCCACTTT.

This clonotype was found a few times. The chain links TRBV2 to TRBJ1-5; D not resolved. This CDR3 is built from 13 residues. CDR1 is SNHLY and CDR2 is FYNNEI in the germline V gene. Trimming cost V 7 bases and J 6 bases, with 13 bases left between them. The CDR3 coding sequence is TGTGCCAGCACTGGAGGCCTCGGTCAGCCCCAGCATTTT. This translates into CASTGGLGQPQHF.

This chain links TRBV7-9 with TRBJ1-1; weak D call: TRBD1 (6 bases). The CDR3 is 15 residues long. The ends were cut back, 5 bases at V and 4 bases at J, with 17 bases in the middle. CDR1 is SEHNR, CDR2 FQNEAQ, per germline (reference sequence). The CDR3 here is CASSHSQGGSTEAFF. Written as DNA, the CDR3 is TGTGCCAGCAGCCACTCACAGGGAGGGAGCACTGAAGCTTTCTTT.

The chain combines TRBV10-3 with TRBJ1-2; 10 nucleotides align to TRBD1. This CDR3 contains 13 residues. Germline V gene sequence: CDR1 ENHRY, CDR2 SYGVKD. V trimming: 3 bases; J trimming: 6 bases; junction bases outside the gene matches: 1. The CDR3 here is CAISDGTGDGYTF. The CDR3 DNA is TGTGCCATCAGTGACGGGACAGGGGATGGCTACACCTTC.

The sample holds a few counts of this clonotype. V and J are TRBV20-1 and TRBJ2-7; TRBD1 matches 10 bases. The CDR3 covers 14 residues. With V trimmed by 5 bases and J by 2 bases, 6 bases remained unmatched. CDR1 DFQATT and CDR2 SNEGSKA come from the germline V gene (reference sequence). CDR3 loop: CSASAGTGAYEQYF. CDR3 in DNA: TGCAGTGCTTCCGCCGGGACAGGGGCCTACGAGCAGTACTTC.

The chain employs TRBV7-2 and TRBJ1-6; TRBD1 agrees at 10 bases. This CDR3 has 14 amino acids. Germline lookup yields CDR1 SGHTA and CDR2 FQGNSA. The V segment lost 4 bases and the J segment 8 bases; nucleotides outside the gene matches: 2. This CDR3 reads CASSYGTGDSPLHF. The CDR3 bases are TGTGCCAGCAGCTATGGGACAGGGGATTCACCCCTCCACTTT.

This clonotype was seen a handful of times. The chain uses TRBV7-2 and TRBJ1-4; 10 bases map to TRBD1. Per the germline V gene, CDR1 is SGHTA and CDR2 is FQGNSA. The junction had 4 bases not matched to a gene; V was cut back by 3 bases and J by 6 bases. The CDR3 has 15 residues. CDR3: CASSFLGTGDEKLFF. The CDR3 coding sequence is TGTGCCAGCAGCTTTCTCGGGACAGGGGATGAAAAACTGTTTTTT.

This clonotype has only a few counts. This chain uses TRBV27 with TRBJ1-1, with D unresolved. The CDR3 covers 16 residues. Germline V CDR1 and CDR2: MNHEY, SMNVEV (reference sequence). V lost 1 base to trimming and J lost 1 base, with 13 bases between them. The CDR3 DNA is TGTGCCAGCAGTTTATTTACAGAATACCAGAACACTGAAGCTTTCTTT. Protein: CASSLFTEYQNTEAFF.

This chain uses TRBV30 with TRBJ1-5; the match to TRBD1 covers 7 bases. Trimming took 0 bases from V and 3 from J; bases not matched to a gene: 2. The CDR3 covers 14 residues. CDR1 is GTSNPN, CDR2 SVGIG, per germline (reference sequence). CDR3 bases: TGTGCCTGGAGTGTCGGGACAGCCAATCAGCCCCAGCATTTT. It codes for CAWSVGTANQPQHF.

The J gene is TRBJ1-3, the V gene TRBV12-3 or TRBV12-4; no reliable D call. V lost 6 bases, J lost 2 bases, and 14 bases lay in between. This CDR3 has 15 amino acids. The CDR3 sequence: CASSTRSAAGNTIYF. The CDR3 nucleotides are TGTGCCAGCAGCACTCGGTCAGCCGCTGGAAACACCATATATTTT.

The chain couples TRBV6-1 to TRBJ1-4, with D uncertain. Germline CDR1 MNHNS, CDR2 SASEGT. Trimming pared 6 bases from V and 0 bases from J, leaving 17 bases between. The CDR3 is 17 amino acids. The DNA for the CDR3 is TGTGCCAGCAGCCTGTTTAGGGCCGATGCAACTAATGAAAAACTGTTTTTT. It codes for CASSLFRADATNEKLFF.

The chain recombines TRBV20-1 with TRBJ2-7, with TRBD2 matching 7 bases. V trimming: 0 bases; J trimming: 1 base; junction bases outside the gene matches: 6. This CDR3 region has 15 residues. Germline CDR1 DFQATT, CDR2 SNEGSKA (reference sequence). The CDR3 here is CSAREGSGGSYEQYF. CDR3 nucleotide sequence: TGCAGTGCTAGAGAGGGGTCGGGGGGTTCCTACGAGCAGTACTTC.

This chain links TRBV5-1 with TRBJ1-1; D uncertain. Germline CDR1 is SGHRS and CDR2 is YFSETQ. The CDR3 extends over 12 amino acids. Between the trimmed V and J ends, which lost 4 bases and 4 bases, there was a span of 8 bases. The CDR3 nucleotides read TGCGCCAGCAGCGCGGGCGGCACTGAAGCTTTCTTT. Protein: CASSAGGTEAFF. Full variable domain (missing parts from reference TRBV5-1 and TRBJ1-1): KAGVTQTPRYLIKTRGQQVTLSCSPISGHRSVSWYQQTPGQGLQFLFEYFSETQRNKGNFPGRFSGRQFSNSRSEMNVSTLELGDSALYLCASSAGGTEAFFGQGTRLTVV.

This clonotype has more than one count but fewer than ten. This chain links TRBV5-4 with TRBJ2-7, with TRBD2 as a possible D gene (6 bases). Per the germline V gene, CDR1 is SGHNT and CDR2 is YYREEE (reference sequence). Trimming took 4 bases from V and 1 from J, leaving 15 bases between them. This CDR3 is 15 amino acids long. The CDR3 nucleotides are TGTGCCAGCAGCCCTGCTGGCGGGGCATCCTACGAGCAGTACTTC. It yields the protein CASSPAGGASYEQYF.

The gene calls are TRBV6-1 and TRBJ1-2; 7 bases match TRBD1. Germline V gene sequence: CDR1 MNHNS, CDR2 SASEGT. The CDR3 sequence is 14 residues long. Trimming at V came to 6 bases and at J to 3 bases, leaving 7 bases not matched to a gene. CDR3 residues: CASSKGALDYGYTF. The CDR3 DNA is TGTGCCAGCAGCAAGGGGGCCTTAGACTATGGCTACACCTTC.

The genes are TRBV7-8 and TRBJ2-1; tentatively, D is TRBD1 (6 bases). Germline V gives CDR1 SGHVS, CDR2 FQNEAQ. Trimming removed 5 bases at V and 4 bases at J, with 9 bases between. This CDR3 region has 13 residues. This chain's CDR3 is CASSKDRYNEQFF. The CDR3 region has the DNA TGTGCCAGCAGCAAGGACAGATACAATGAGCAGTTCTTC.

This clonotype was observed a few times. The chain has TRBV6-1 and TRBJ1-2; D gene unclear. Germline CDR1 is MNHNS and CDR2 is SASEGT. This CDR3 is 18 amino acids long. Trimming removed 0 bases at V and 3 bases at J, with 20 bases between. For the CDR3, the DNA is TGTGCCAGCAGTGAAGCGTGGCCATTTGGCAGTTCTTACTATGGCTACACCTTC. The encoded protein is CASSEAWPFGSSYYGYTF.

This clonotype was seen a handful of times. The gene calls are TRBV6-5 and TRBJ1-2; 7 bases map to TRBD1. The germline gives CDR1 MNHEY, CDR2 SVGAGI. The ends lost 2 bases at V and 3 bases at J; junction bases unmatched: 3. The CDR3 is made up of 14 amino acids. The CDR3 protein is CASSYGRGYYGYTF. The CDR3 coding sequence is TGTGCCAGCAGTTACGGCAGGGGGTACTATGGCTACACCTTC.